This TCR beta chain was obtained from a study of PD-L1 blockade in urothelial cancer. Each PCR had synthetic TCR analog templates added to it as a spike-in. Assay: immunoSEQ multiplex PCR; the TCRdb copy retains only in-frame clones and omits some. This table has approximately 110,000 clones, over 75% appearing once. V was cut by 4 bases and J by 2 bases, with 12 bases left in between. Germline lookup yields CDR1 SGHRS and CDR2 YFSETQ. The CDR3 runs to 14 residues. Study-level findings and limits: Below-median pretreatment blood TCR clonality was associated with improved progression-free and overall survival.

On this clone: No antigen is known for it.

The origin of this receptor is a man aged 45-65 years with urothelial cancer. The chain employs TRBV5-1 and TRBJ1-1; D gene uncertain. Sequenced material: PBMCs, taken around atezolizumab (anti-PD-L1) treatment. The CDR3 reads CASSLAQANTEAFF. CDR3 DNA sequence: TGCGCCAGCAGCCTAGCTCAGGCTAACACTGAAGCTTTCTTT. The entire variable domain, with the rest obtained from reference TRBV5-1 and TRBJ1-1, is as follows: KAGVTQTPRYLIKTRGQQVTLSCSPISGHRSVSWYQQTPGQGLQFLFEYFSETQRNKGNFPGRFSGRQFSNSRSEMNVSTLELGDSALYLCASSLAQANTEAFFGQGTRLTVV.